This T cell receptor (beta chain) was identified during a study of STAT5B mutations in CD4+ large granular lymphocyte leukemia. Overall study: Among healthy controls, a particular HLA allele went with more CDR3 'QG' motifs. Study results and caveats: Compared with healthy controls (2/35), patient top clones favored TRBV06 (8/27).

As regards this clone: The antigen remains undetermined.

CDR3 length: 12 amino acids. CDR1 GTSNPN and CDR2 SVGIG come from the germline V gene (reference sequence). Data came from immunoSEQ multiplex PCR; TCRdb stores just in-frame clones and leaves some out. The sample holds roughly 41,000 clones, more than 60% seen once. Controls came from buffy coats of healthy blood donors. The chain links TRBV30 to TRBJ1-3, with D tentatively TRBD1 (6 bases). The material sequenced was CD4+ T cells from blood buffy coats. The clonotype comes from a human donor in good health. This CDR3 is CAAGQPGNTIYF. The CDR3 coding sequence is TGTGCGGCTGGACAGCCTGGAAACACCATATATTTT.